The 32 T cell receptor beta chains in this list originate from one sample, sequenced in a study of T cells after yellow fever vaccination. TCRdb called the 5' RACE reads again in MiXCR, with one record for every CDR3 protein. This sample yields fewer than 100,000 distinct CDR3 sequences, of which approximately 9% are seen a single time; 15% to 20% belongs to the top ten. The starting material was CD8+ T cells not binding an NS4B(214-222) dextramer, sorted from PBMCs, obtained around 15 days after the first yellow fever vaccination. The receptors stem from a man between 18 and 29 years old who received the YFV17D yellow fever vaccine.

This clonotype was picked up many times. The chain links TRBV7-2 to TRBJ2-3; TRBD1 is a possible D gene (5 bases). Germline V gives CDR1 SGHTA, CDR2 FQGNSA. V shed 4 bases and J shed 5 bases, with 16 bases lying between them. CDR3 size: 15 residues. The CDR3 is CASSSPRVGRDTQYF. The CDR3 DNA reads TGTGCCAGCAGCTCTCCCAGGGTTGGACGAGATACGCAGTATTTT.

This chain uses TRBV12-3 or TRBV12-4 with TRBJ1-1; D possibly corresponds to TRBD1 (6 bases). This CDR3 spans 13 amino acids. V lost 7 bases and J 4 bases, leaving 13 bases between the germline ends. In DNA form, the CDR3 reads TGTGCCAGCACTCAGGGGACCGCCACTGAAGCTTTCTTT. Translation gives CASTQGTATEAFF.

The V gene is TRBV7-6, the J gene TRBJ2-7, with 7 bases identical to TRBD1. The J segment lost 5 bases and the V segment lost 6 bases, leaving 7 bases of the junction unmatched. The CDR3 is 13 amino acids. Germline CDR1 SGHVS, CDR2 FNYEAQ. The DNA of the CDR3 is TGTGCCAGCAGTCGACAGGGAATAAACGAGCAGTACTTC. This translates into CASSRQGINEQYF.

This sequence joins TRBV12-3 or TRBV12-4 and TRBJ1-2; weak D call: TRBD1 (5 bases). Trimming shortened V by 5 bases and J by 4 bases, and 11 bases separated the two germline ends. This CDR3 is built from 13 residues. The CDR3, as DNA: TGTGCCAGCAGTACCCAGGGCGGCTATGGCTACACCTTC. Protein product: CASSTQGGYGYTF.

V usage is TRBV28 and J usage is TRBJ1-2; D unclear. Germline V gene data show CDR1 as MDHEN and CDR2 as SYDVKM. The CDR3 is 13 amino acids. Trimming shortened V by 6 bases and J by 1 base, and 9 bases separated the two germline ends. The CDR3 region has the DNA TGTGCCAGCAGCACCTCACTTAACTATGGCTACACCTTC. It yields the protein CASSTSLNYGYTF.

The sample holds many counts of this clonotype. The DNA of the CDR3 is TGTGCCAGCAGCCAGGGTGGCGGAGACACCATATATTTT. Encoded protein: CASSQGGGDTIYF. The rearrangement links TRBV12-3 or TRBV12-4 to TRBJ1-3; a weak D match, TRBD1 (5 bases). With 6 bases removed from V and 8 bases from J, the gap between germline ends came to 14 bases. The CDR3 is made up of 13 amino acids.

The rearrangement joins TRBV19 to TRBJ2-2; TRBD1 might be the D (5 bases). Per the germline V gene, CDR1 is LNHDA and CDR2 is SQIVND (reference sequence). The V and J ends lost 7 bases and 6 bases respectively, with 18 bases between them. The CDR3 sequence is 15 residues long. The chain's CDR3 is CASTPAGWGSGELFF. CDR3 bases: TGTGCCAGTACGCCTGCTGGTTGGGGCTCCGGGGAGCTGTTTTTT. The entire variable domain, with the rest obtained from reference TRBV19 and TRBJ2-2, is as follows: DGGITQSPKYLFRKEGQNVTLSCEQNLNHDAMYWYRQDPGQGLRLIYYSQIVNDFQKGDIAEGYSVSREKKESFPLTVTSAQKNPTAFYLCASTPAGWGSGELFFGEGSRLTVL.

V gene TRBV7-3 combines with J gene TRBJ1-1, with unresolved D. From germline, CDR1 is SGHTA and CDR2 FQGTGA. The V end lost 0 bases, the J end lost 4 bases, and 6 bases lay between the germline ends. The CDR3 consists of 13 residues. The CDR3 region has the DNA TGTGCCAGCAGCTTAACACTGGCCACTGAAGCTTTCTTT. Protein product: CASSLTLATEAFF.

The V call is TRBV29-1, the J call TRBJ1-1, with 7 bases aligning to TRBD1. This CDR3 has 17 residues. The germline V gene encodes CDR1 SQVTM and CDR2 ANQGSEA. After removal of 0 bases from V and 2 bases from J, the junction contained 12 bases not matched to a gene. The CDR3 DNA sequence: TGCAGCGTTGAAGAGGATGTCGGGACAGCCGTCAACACTGAAGCTTTCTTT. This sequence encodes CSVEEDVGTAVNTEAFF.

There are a few counts of this clonotype. V usage is TRBV27 and J usage is TRBJ1-5, with 11 bases lining up with TRBD1. This CDR3 contains 15 residues. Germline V gene sequence: CDR1 MNHEY, CDR2 SMNVEV (reference sequence). V lost 6 bases to trimming and J lost 7 bases; unmatched junction nucleotides: 8. The CDR3 coding sequence is TGTGCCAGCAGCAACACCGGGACAGGGGGGCAGCCCCAGCATTTT. Translation: CASSNTGTGGQPQHF.

This clonotype appeared a few times. The rearrangement uses TRBV7-8 and TRBJ2-1, with no clear D. With 5 bases removed from V and 2 bases from J, the gap between germline ends came to 16 bases. The CDR3 is 16 amino acids. Germline V gene lookup returns CDR1 SGHVS and CDR2 FQNEAQ. DNA of the CDR3: TGTGCCAGCAGCCCAGTCGGGCTAGAGGCCTACAATGAGCAGTTCTTC. Protein product: CASSPVGLEAYNEQFF.

J is TRBJ1-4 and V is TRBV7-9; no reliable D call. CDR1 is SEHNR, CDR2 FQNEAQ, per germline (reference sequence). This CDR3 has 15 residues. V was pared by 0 bases and J by 6 bases, with 11 bases between. This chain's CDR3 is CASSLAIAGYEKLFF. CDR3 coding DNA: TGTGCCAGCAGCTTAGCAATTGCAGGATATGAAAAACTGTTTTTT.

This clonotype has just a few counts. The chain employs TRBV6-5 and TRBJ2-3; the match to TRBD2 covers 10 bases. V dropped 2 bases and J dropped 6; count of bases not matched to a gene: 5. Germline CDR1 MNHEY, CDR2 SVGAGI. This CDR3 region has 15 residues. The CDR3 spells CASSYETSGSDTQYF. CDR3 DNA sequence: TGTGCCAGCAGTTACGAGACTAGCGGGTCGGATACGCAGTATTTT.

This chain links TRBV29-1 with TRBJ1-2, with 9 bases fitting TRBD1. This CDR3 is built from 12 residues. Germline lookup yields CDR1 SQVTM and CDR2 ANQGSEA. The trim removed 6 bases at V and 8 bases at J, leaving 7 bases unmatched. CDR3 sequence (DNA): TGCAGCGTCAATACAGGGGGCGAAGGCTACACCTTC. It is translated as CSVNTGGEGYTF.

V usage is TRBV3-1 and J usage is TRBJ1-3, with D unresolved. Germline V gene data show CDR1 as LGHDT and CDR2 as YNNKEL (reference sequence). The CDR3 consists of 17 residues. V lost 1 base to trimming and J lost 0 bases, with 13 bases between them. CDR3 DNA sequence: TGTGCCAGCAGCCAAGGATTCGGCGCGAGCTCTGGAAACACCATATATTTT. Translation: CASSQGFGASSGNTIYF.

This clonotype was found many times. The chain employs TRBV29-1 and TRBJ1-1; perhaps TRBD1 as D (5 bases). The V gene's germline CDR1 is SQVTM and CDR2 ANQGSEA. With 4 bases removed from V and 1 base from J, the gap between germline ends came to 16 bases. The CDR3 contains 15 residues. CDR3 residues: CSVGGRAKRNTEAFF. CDR3 DNA: TGCAGCGTTGGGGGCAGGGCGAAAAGGAACACTGAAGCTTTCTTT. Based on the CDR3 plus reference TRBV29-1 and TRBJ1-1, the full variable domain is SAVISQKPSRDICQRGTSLTIQCQVDSQVTMMFWYRQQPGQSLTLIATANQGSEATYESGFVIDKFPISRPNLTFSTLTVSNMSPEDSSIYLCSVGGRAKRNTEAFFGQGTRLTVV.

The gene calls are TRBV25-1 and TRBJ2-5; maybe TRBD1 (6 bases). Trimming cost V 2 bases and J 2 bases, with 9 bases left between them. CDR3 length equals 14 residues. CDR1 and CDR2 (germline): MGHDK, SYGVNS. CDR3 nucleotide sequence: TGTGCCAGCAGTGAAGGGGGCATACAAGAGACCCAGTACTTC. Protein: CASSEGGIQETQYF. The whole variable domain, filled in from reference TRBV25-1 and TRBJ2-5, reads EADIYQTPRYLVIGTGKKITLECSQTMGHDKMYWYQQDPGMELHLIHYSYGVNSTEKGDLSSESTVSRIRTEHFPLTLESARPSHTSQYLCASSEGGIQETQYFGPGTRLLVL.

This clonotype was detected only a few times. The chain combines TRBV9 with TRBJ1-6; D not certain. This CDR3 is 12 amino acids long. Trimming removed 5 bases from V and 14 bases from J, with 14 bases in between. Germline assignment: CDR1 SGDLS and CDR2 YYNGEE. CDR3 region: CASSADDDTLHF. DNA for the CDR3: TGTGCCAGCAGTGCCGACGACGACACCCTCCACTTT.

This clonotype was detected many times. This rearrangement joins TRBV12-3 or TRBV12-4 to TRBJ1-2; D unclear. This CDR3 is 13 amino acids long. Trimming removed 6 bases at V and 3 bases at J, with 11 bases between. CDR3 in DNA: TGTGCCAGCAGCCCTACAGACGACTATGGCTACACCTTC. This encodes CASSPTDDYGYTF.

This clonotype was recorded many times. The rearrangement links TRBV9 to TRBJ2-3, with D unresolved. V was shortened by 3 bases and J by 2 bases, with 13 bases between the two germline ends. Germline V gene data show CDR1 as SGDLS and CDR2 as YYNGEE. CDR3 length: 15 amino acids. The CDR3 region has the DNA TGTGCCAGCAGCGCTGGACCCGCCCCCACAGATACGCAGTATTTT. It encodes CASSAGPAPTDTQYF.

This clonotype was counted between two and nine times. The chain recombines TRBV11-3 with TRBJ2-3; 7 nucleotides agree with TRBD2. J was trimmed by 2 bases and V by 1 base; bases with no gene match: 6. The CDR3 has 16 amino acids. Germline CDR1 SGHNT, CDR2 YENEEA. The CDR3 reads CASSLVVRLATDTQYF. The CDR3 DNA is TGTGCCAGCAGCTTAGTAGTCCGACTAGCCACAGATACGCAGTATTTT.

This clonotype was counted at least ten times. The V call is TRBV7-9, the J call TRBJ2-5; 9 nucleotides match TRBD1. CDR1 SEHNR and CDR2 FQNEAQ come from the germline V gene (reference sequence). With V trimmed by 3 bases and J by 4 bases, 3 bases remained unmatched. The CDR3 is 14 amino acids. CDR3 in amino acids: CASSFHRGLETQYF. In DNA, the CDR3 is TGTGCCAGCAGCTTCCACAGGGGGCTAGAGACCCAGTACTTC.

The sample holds a few counts of this clonotype. V and J are TRBV12-3 or TRBV12-4 and TRBJ2-5, with 13 nucleotides matching TRBD2. CDR3 length: 16 residues. The ends lost 3 bases at V and 7 bases at J; junction bases unmatched: 8. Here the CDR3 reads CASSFGTSGAAGTQYF. Here the CDR3 DNA reads TGTGCCAGCAGTTTCGGGACTAGCGGGGCGGCTGGGACCCAGTACTTC.

V usage is TRBV4-1 and J usage is TRBJ2-1, with 9 bases fitting TRBD2. The CDR3 length is 16 residues. Germline loops: CDR1 MGHRA, CDR2 YSYEKL. Trimming at V came to 2 bases and at J to 0 bases, leaving 2 bases not matched to a gene. The CDR3 DNA sequence: TGCGCCAGCAGCCAATTTAGCGGGAGCTCCTACAATGAGCAGTTCTTC. Translating gives CASSQFSGSSYNEQFF.

The rearrangement uses TRBV18 and TRBJ2-5; D is unresolved. Trimming left V 2 bases short and J 5 bases short, with 12 bases between. The CDR3 sequence is 14 residues long. CDR1 and CDR2 (germline): KGHSH, LQKENI. CDR3 residues: CASSPATTEETQYF. CDR3 DNA: TGTGCCAGCTCACCAGCGACCACGGAGGAGACCCAGTACTTC.

The chain employs TRBV6-5 and TRBJ2-3; TRBD2 matches 8 bases. With 0 bases clipped from V and 2 bases from J, the junction kept 7 bases outside the gene matches. Germline CDR1 reads MNHEY; CDR2 reads SVGAGI. CDR3 length equals 17 residues. CDR3 sequence reads: CASSYSSAGEYTDTQYF. The CDR3 region has the DNA TGTGCCAGCAGTTACTCATCAGCGGGGGAGTACACAGATACGCAGTATTTT.

The sample holds a few counts of this clonotype. The chain has TRBV6-5 and TRBJ2-2; no definite D call. Germline-derived CDR1 and CDR2 are MNHEY and SVGAGI. Trimming cost V 2 bases and J 3 bases, with 4 bases left between them. The length of the CDR3 is 13 residues. Written as DNA, the CDR3 is TGTGCCAGCAGTTACGGTGACACCGGGGAGCTGTTTTTT. Its protein is CASSYGDTGELFF.

This clonotype was counted ten times or more. The chain combines TRBV11-1 with TRBJ2-3; 10 bases line up with TRBD2. Germline-derived CDR1 and CDR2 are SGHAT and FQDESV (reference sequence). Germline trimming cut 4 bases from V and 2 bases from J; bases unmatched to any gene: 15. The CDR3 runs 19 residues. The CDR3 here is CASSSWRTSGEYPTDTQYF. CDR3 in DNA: TGTGCCAGCAGCTCGTGGAGAACTAGCGGGGAGTACCCCACAGATACGCAGTATTTT.

This clonotype has only a few counts. The V call is TRBV11-2, the J call TRBJ2-1; TRBD1 aligns across 11 bases. Germline V gene data show CDR1 as SGHAT and CDR2 as FQNNGV. This CDR3 spans 14 amino acids. V gave up 5 bases and J gave up 9 bases; unmatched junction bases: 6. CDR3 nucleotide sequence: TGTGCCAGCAGCCCGGACAGGGGGCTTTTTGAGCAGTTCTTC. This sequence encodes CASSPDRGLFEQFF.

A few counts support this clonotype. This sequence joins TRBV29-1 and TRBJ2-3; 7 bases align to TRBD2. Germline CDR1 SQVTM, CDR2 ANQGSEA. The V and J ends lost 2 bases and 3 bases, in that order; junction bases with no gene match: 11. The length of the CDR3 is 16 residues. The CDR3 DNA follows: TGCAGCGTTGAACGTGGGGGGGTGACAGCTACAGATACGCAGTATTTT. Its protein is CSVERGGVTATDTQYF.

The chain has TRBV28 and TRBJ1-2; TRBD1 aligns across 8 bases. The length of the CDR3 is 18 residues. The ends lost 3 bases at V and 0 bases at J; junction bases unmatched: 12. CDR1 and CDR2 from the germline V gene are MDHEN and SYDVKM. This chain's CDR3 is CASSLLPRGLRTNYGYTF. The DNA of the CDR3 is TGTGCCAGCAGTTTGTTGCCCAGGGGGCTGAGGACTAACTATGGCTACACCTTC.

This clonotype was seen a few times. V is TRBV27 and J is TRBJ2-3, with a possible D match to TRBD2 (6 bases). This CDR3 region has 15 residues. Trimming removed 5 bases from V and 0 bases from J, with 12 bases in between. Germline V gene sequence: CDR1 MNHEY, CDR2 SMNVEV (reference sequence). CDR3 nucleotide sequence: TGTGCCAGCAGTCTCCTAGCGACTAGCACAGATACGCAGTATTTT. Protein product: CASSLLATSTDTQYF.